One and the same sample provided the 10 T cell receptor beta chains below, sequenced in a study of glioma-infiltrating T cells after dendritic cell vaccination. Time point defined: after dendritic cell vaccination, including at tumor progression/relapse. The protocol was immunoSEQ multiplex PCR, while the TCRdb copy is restricted to in-frame clones and leaves out a portion. The table lists about 91,000 clones, around four fifths of them singletons. The sequenced sample was blood, obtained after dendritic cell vaccination. Receptor source: a human donor with glioblastoma.

This chain uses TRBV6-6 with TRBJ1-4, with 8 bases fitting TRBD1. CDR1 MNHNY and CDR2 SVGAGI come from the germline V gene (reference sequence). V was clipped by 5 bases and J by 2 bases; unmatched bases: 1. The CDR3 runs to 14 residues. DNA of the CDR3: TGTGCCAGCAGTACAGGGGGTACTAATGAAAAACTGTTTTTT. This gives the protein CASSTGGTNEKLFF.

The gene calls are TRBV7-3 and TRBJ1-2; perhaps TRBD1 as D (5 bases). Per the germline V gene, CDR1 is SGHTA and CDR2 is FQGTGA. The CDR3 consists of 13 residues. Trimming stripped 0 bases from V and 6 bases from J, with 8 bases between. The CDR3 loop is CASSLTGGDGYTF. CDR3 in DNA: TGTGCCAGCAGCTTAACCGGGGGGGATGGCTACACCTTC.

The sample holds a few counts of this clone. J is TRBJ2-7 and V is TRBV6-6; 7 positions agree with TRBD1. CDR1 MNHNY and CDR2 SVGAGI come from the germline V gene (reference sequence). Unmatched junction bases numbered 3, after V lost 5 bases and J lost 2 bases. CDR3 length equals 13 residues. The CDR3 DNA sequence: TGTGCCAGCAGTCAAGGGACAGCCTACGAGCAGTACGTC. It translates to CASSQGTAYEQYV.

The chain recombines TRBV19 with TRBJ1-6; the D is unclear. This CDR3 comprises 12 residues. Between the trimmed V and J ends, which lost 5 bases and 9 bases, there was a span of 8 bases. Germline CDR1 reads LNHDA; CDR2 reads SQIVND (reference sequence). As DNA, the CDR3 is TGTGCCAGTAGTTTTACAGCTTCACCCCTCCACTTT. This codes for CASSFTASPLHF.

This chain links TRBV5-6 with TRBJ2-1; possibly TRBD2 for D (6 bases). The germline V gene encodes CDR1 SGHDT and CDR2 YYEEEE. V lost 0 bases, J lost 4 bases, and 14 bases lay in between. The CDR3 loop spans 16 amino acids. Here the CDR3 reads CASSLAAGTLYNEQFF. The DNA of the CDR3 is TGTGCCAGCAGCTTGGCCGCCGGGACTCTATACAATGAGCAGTTCTTC.

This clone was picked up one time. The V call is TRBV10-3, the J call TRBJ1-2; D uncertain. The germline gives CDR1 ENHRY, CDR2 SYGVKD. V lost 6 bases to trimming and J lost 7 bases, with 9 bases between them. This CDR3 region has 11 residues. The CDR3 DNA reads as TGTGCCATCAGCGTAGATGTTGGCTACACCTTC. This codes for CAISVDVGYTF.

This clone was detected only a few times. The rearrangement uses TRBV18 and TRBJ1-3; a possible D gene is TRBD1 (5 bases). V lost 1 base, J lost 0 bases, and 10 bases lay in between. CDR3 length: 16 amino acids. Looked up from germline, CDR1 is KGHSH and CDR2 is LQKENI. The CDR3 DNA reads TGTGCCAGCTCACCACTTACAGGCGTCTCTGGAAACACCATATATTTT. It is translated as CASSPLTGVSGNTIYF.

The chain employs TRBV6-6 and TRBJ2-2; D is ambiguous. The CDR3 consists of 11 residues. Trimming left V 3 bases short and J 7 bases short, with 3 bases between. From germline, CDR1 is MNHNY and CDR2 SVGAGI (reference sequence). The CDR3 DNA follows: TGTGCCAGCAGTTATATCGGGGAGCTGTTTTTT. Translated, it gives CASSYIGELFF.

The chain joins TRBV29-1 to TRBJ2-1; D is unresolved. V was shortened by 0 bases and J by 4 bases, with 7 bases between the two germline ends. From germline, CDR1 is SQVTM and CDR2 ANQGSEA. CDR3 length: 13 residues. CDR3 in DNA: TGCAGCGTTGAAGATCCAAAATACAATGAGCAGTTCTTC. Protein: CSVEDPKYNEQFF.

This clone occurred many times. The chain employs TRBV5-6 and TRBJ2-7, with 7 bases lining up with TRBD1. The V gene end was trimmed by 4 bases and the J gene end by 0 bases; junction bases not matched to a gene: 4. The CDR3 spans 14 residues. Germline CDR1 is SGHDT and CDR2 is YYEEEE. CDR3 nucleotides: TGTGCCAGCAGCCGCACAGGGGTCTCCTACGAGCAGTACGTC. This codes for CASSRTGVSYEQYV.